The present T cell receptor (beta chain) was sequenced within a study of tumor and adjacent non-tumor tissue in lung cancer. Concerning this clonotype: In this CDR3 the conserved last residue, phenylalanine or tryptophan, is missing, so a read error is likely.

RNA was extracted from bulk tissue without any cell sorting. Three rounds of nested PCR, following a modified ARM-PCR protocol, produced the TCRbeta library. In TCRdb, the multiplex PCR reads were re-called with MiXCR into one record per CDR3 protein. This sample carries approximately 110,000 distinct CDR3 sequences, roughly 77% of them seen once, and the ten largest clones take about 40%. The source material was lung tumor tissue. The origin of this receptor is a woman aged 60-75 years with non-small cell lung cancer.

CDR3 coding DNA: TGTGCCAGCAGTTTGCGGAGTGATACCAAAAACATTCAGTACTCC. It translates to CASSLRSDTKNIQYS. This chain joins TRBV12-3 or TRBV12-4 and TRBJ2-4, with D uncertain. V was cut by 3 bases and J by 2 bases, with 11 bases left in between. The CDR3 runs to 15 residues.